These 5 T cell receptor beta chains share one sample of origin, sequenced in a study of blood T cell repertoires in COVID-19. Here immunoSEQ multiplex PCR was the method, and the copy in TCRdb shows in-frame clones only, minus some. The table shows some 220,000 clones, with 85% to 95% occurring only once. The sequencing sample was made of peripheral blood. These receptors came from a man younger than 40 with COVID-19, enrolled during active disease.

The gene calls are TRBV5-1 and TRBJ1-4, with 8 positions matching TRBD1. The CDR3 spans 15 residues. V gave up 0 bases and J gave up 14 bases; unmatched junction bases: 12. Looked up from germline, CDR1 is SGHRS and CDR2 is YFSETQ. The DNA for the CDR3 is TGCGCCAGCAGCTTGGATGGGGACAGGCCTGAGGGGCTGTTTTTT. Amino acids: CASSLDGDRPEGLFF.

This chain links TRBV5-4 with TRBJ2-3; 10 bases are a match to TRBD2. The ends lost 4 bases at V and 6 bases at J; junction bases unmatched: 5. Germline V gene lookup returns CDR1 SGHNT and CDR2 YYREEE (reference sequence). The length of the CDR3 is 14 residues. Here the CDR3 DNA reads TGTGCCAGCAGCCCCCGGACTAGCGGTGATACGCAGTATTTT. Its protein is CASSPRTSGDTQYF.

V and J are TRBV9 and TRBJ2-1, with 7 nucleotides matching TRBD1. CDR1 is SGDLS, CDR2 YYNGEE, per germline. CDR3 size: 14 residues. Losses at the gene ends were 0 bases for V and 5 bases for J; bases not matched to a gene: 2. This chain's CDR3 is CASSVGDRDNEQFF. The CDR3 nucleotides are TGTGCCAGCAGCGTAGGAGACAGGGACAATGAGCAGTTCTTC.

The J gene is TRBJ2-5, the V gene TRBV18; 11 bases are shared with TRBD2. Looked up from germline, CDR1 is KGHSH and CDR2 is LQKENI. The length of the CDR3 is 18 residues. The V and J ends lost 4 bases and 1 base, in that order; junction bases with no gene match: 11. In nucleotides, the CDR3 is TGTGCCAGCTCACGCAAAGATAGGACTAGCGGGCTCCAAGAGACCCAGTACTTC. Translation gives CASSRKDRTSGLQETQYF.

CDR3 sequence: CAWRRQGSSYNSPLHF. Here the CDR3 DNA reads TGTGCCTGGAGGAGACAGGGGAGCTCCTATAATTCACCCCTCCACTTT. The rearrangement uses TRBV30 and TRBJ1-6, with 8 bases lining up with TRBD1. The V gene's germline CDR1 is GTSNPN and CDR2 SVGIG (reference sequence). J lost 0 bases, V lost 3 bases, and 4 bases had no gene match. This CDR3 has 16 amino acids.